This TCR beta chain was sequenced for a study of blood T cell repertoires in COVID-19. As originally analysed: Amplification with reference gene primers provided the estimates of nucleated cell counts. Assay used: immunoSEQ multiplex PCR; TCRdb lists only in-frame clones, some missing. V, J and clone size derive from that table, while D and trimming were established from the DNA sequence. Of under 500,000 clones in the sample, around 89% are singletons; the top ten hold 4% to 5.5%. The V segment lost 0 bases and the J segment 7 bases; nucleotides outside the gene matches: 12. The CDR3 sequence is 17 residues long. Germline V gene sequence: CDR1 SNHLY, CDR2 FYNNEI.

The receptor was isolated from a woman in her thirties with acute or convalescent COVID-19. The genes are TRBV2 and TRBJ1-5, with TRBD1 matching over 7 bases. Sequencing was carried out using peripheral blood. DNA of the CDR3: TGTGCCAGCAGTGAAGCGCTTCGAGACAGGGCTCGGCAGCCCCAGCATTTT. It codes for CASSEALRDRARQPQHF.